This T cell receptor (beta chain) appears in the sequencing data of a study of shared clonotypes between healthy human individuals. Study-wide results and limits: What limited the represented genetic and exposure-history diversity was the small number of donors. Generation probabilities of non-shared clonotypes were lower (relative to those shared by all four donors).

Here immunoSEQ multiplex PCR was the method, and the copy in TCRdb shows in-frame clones only, minus some. The repertoire has about 1.1 million clones, about 84% of them found once; the top ten carry roughly 0.62%. The CDR3 extends over 15 amino acids. Germline values: CDR1 MNHEY, CDR2 SMNVEV (reference sequence). Each of the donors was a healthy adult who was HIV-negative and had not had a recent acute infection or vaccination. Naive CD45RA+ and memory CD45RA-negative subsets were split from CD4+ cells. This clone was counted between two and nine times. Antigen unknown. The J gene is TRBJ2-5, the V gene TRBV27; TRBD2 matches at 10 bases. The DNA end lines up better with TRBJ2-7; the J call may be wrong. Sequences were obtained from memory CD4+ T cells from PBMCs. As for subset: CD45RA-negative fraction. The source is a man aged 18 to 29 in good health. Some clones in this sample may be carry-over from other donors' samples. DNA of the CDR3: TGTGCCAGCAGTTTAAAGGCTAGCGGGAGCAACGAGCAGTACTTC. This encodes CASSLKASGSNEQYF.